These 2 T cell receptor beta chains originate from one sample sequenced in a study of Graves' ophthalmopathy and Graves' hyperthyroidism. Amplification from RNA transcripts yielded the TCR beta CDR3 regions. A first-round RT-PCR used HTBI primers, followed by a second-round multiplex PCR. TCRdb independently ran MiXCR on the multiplex PCR reads; one entry per CDR3 protein. Here the sample spans 200,000 to 250,000 distinct CDR3 sequences, roughly 21% being singletons. The material sequenced was peripheral blood. All receptors derive from a woman between 45 and 65 years old with Graves' ophthalmopathy.

V and J are TRBV24-1 and TRBJ2-5, with 10 bases lining up with TRBD2. This CDR3 has 16 amino acids. V trimming: 4 bases; J trimming: 2 bases; junction bases outside the gene matches: 6. CDR1 and CDR2 (germline): KGHDR, SFDVKD. CDR3: CATSEASGRQQETQYF. The CDR3, as DNA: TGTGCCACCAGTGAGGCTAGCGGGAGACAGCAAGAGACCCAGTACTTC.

The chain uses TRBV6-1 and TRBJ1-5; D uncertain. V lost 0 bases, J lost 3 bases, and 15 bases lay in between. This CDR3 comprises 17 residues. In germline, CDR1 is MNHNS, CDR2 SASEGT. CDR3 DNA sequence: TGTGCCAGCAGTGAAGCGCTTCGGGTTCAGCTCAATCAGCCCCAGCATTTT. Translated, it gives CASSEALRVQLNQPQHF.